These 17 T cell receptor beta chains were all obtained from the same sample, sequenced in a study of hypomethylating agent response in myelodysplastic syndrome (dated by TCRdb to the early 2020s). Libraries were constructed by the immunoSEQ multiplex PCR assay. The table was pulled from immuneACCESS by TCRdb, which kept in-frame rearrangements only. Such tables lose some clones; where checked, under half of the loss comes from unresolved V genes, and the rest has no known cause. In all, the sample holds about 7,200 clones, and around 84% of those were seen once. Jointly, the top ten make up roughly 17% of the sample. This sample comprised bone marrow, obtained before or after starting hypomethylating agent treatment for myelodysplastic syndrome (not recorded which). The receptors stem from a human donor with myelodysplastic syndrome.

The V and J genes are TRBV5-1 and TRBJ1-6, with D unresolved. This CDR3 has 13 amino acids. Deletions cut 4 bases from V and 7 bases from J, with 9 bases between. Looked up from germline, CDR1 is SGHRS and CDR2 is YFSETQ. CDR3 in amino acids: CASSTEWNSPLHF. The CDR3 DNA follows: TGCGCCAGCAGCACGGAGTGGAATTCACCCCTCCACTTT.

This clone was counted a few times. For the CDR3, the DNA is TGTGCCAGCAGCCAAGATCCCAGTCCTGCCTACGAGCAGTACTTC. It codes for CASSQDPSPAYEQYF. V gene TRBV14 combines with J gene TRBJ2-7; D not resolved. Germline V gene data show CDR1 as SGHDN and CDR2 as FVKESK. The CDR3 contains 15 residues. Trimming took 0 bases from V and 2 from J, leaving 11 bases between them.

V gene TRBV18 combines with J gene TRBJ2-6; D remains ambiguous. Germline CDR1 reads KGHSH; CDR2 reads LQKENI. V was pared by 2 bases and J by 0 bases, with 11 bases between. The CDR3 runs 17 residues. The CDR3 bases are TGTGCCAGCTCACCATCCGGCGGACCCTCTGGGGCCAACGTCCTGACTTTC. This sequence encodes CASSPSGGPSGANVLTF.

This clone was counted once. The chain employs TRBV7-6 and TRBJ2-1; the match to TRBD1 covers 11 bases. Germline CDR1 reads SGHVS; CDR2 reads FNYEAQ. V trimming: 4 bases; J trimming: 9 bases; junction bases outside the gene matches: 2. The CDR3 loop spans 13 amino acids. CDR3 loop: CASSWTGGGEQFF. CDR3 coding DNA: TGTGCCAGCAGCTGGACAGGGGGCGGTGAGCAGTTCTTC.

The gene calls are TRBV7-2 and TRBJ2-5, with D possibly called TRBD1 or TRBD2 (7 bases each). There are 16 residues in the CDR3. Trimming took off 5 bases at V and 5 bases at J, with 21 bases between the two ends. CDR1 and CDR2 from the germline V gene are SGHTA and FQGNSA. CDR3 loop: CASSPEPGGGGETQYF. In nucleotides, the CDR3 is TGTGCCAGCAGCCCTGAGCCAGGGGGGGGCGGCGAGACCCAGTACTTC.

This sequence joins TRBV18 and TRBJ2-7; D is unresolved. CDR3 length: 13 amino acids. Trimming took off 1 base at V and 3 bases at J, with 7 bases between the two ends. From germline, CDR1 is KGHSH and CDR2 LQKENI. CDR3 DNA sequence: TGTGCCAGCTCACCACAGAACGGCTACGAGCAGTACTTC. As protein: CASSPQNGYEQYF.

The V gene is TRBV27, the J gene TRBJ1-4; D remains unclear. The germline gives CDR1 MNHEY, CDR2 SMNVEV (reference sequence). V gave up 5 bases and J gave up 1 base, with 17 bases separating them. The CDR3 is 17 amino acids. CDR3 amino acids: CASSLSPFLETNEKLFF. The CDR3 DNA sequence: TGTGCCAGCAGTCTTTCCCCTTTCTTGGAAACTAATGAAAAACTGTTTTTT.

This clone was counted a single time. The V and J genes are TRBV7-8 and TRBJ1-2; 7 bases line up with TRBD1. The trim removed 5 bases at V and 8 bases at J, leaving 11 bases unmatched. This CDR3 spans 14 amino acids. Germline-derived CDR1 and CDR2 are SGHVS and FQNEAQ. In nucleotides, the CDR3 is TGTGCCAGCAGCCCTGACAGGGTCTCTTTGGGCTACACCTTC. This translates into CASSPDRVSLGYTF.

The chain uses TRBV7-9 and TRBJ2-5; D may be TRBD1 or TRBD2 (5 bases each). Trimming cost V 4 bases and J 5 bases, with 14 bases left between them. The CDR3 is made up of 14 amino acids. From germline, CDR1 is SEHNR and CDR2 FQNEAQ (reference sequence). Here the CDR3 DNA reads TGTGCCAGCAGCTCCCGGGGCAGTACGGAGACCCAGTACTTC. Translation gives CASSSRGSTETQYF. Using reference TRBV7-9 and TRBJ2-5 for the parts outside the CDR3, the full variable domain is DTGVSQNPRHKITKRGQNVTFRCDPISEHNRLYWYRQTLGQGPEFLTYFQNEAQLEKSRLLSDRFSAERPKGSFSTLEIQRTEQGDSAMYLCASSSRGSTETQYFGPGTRLLVL.

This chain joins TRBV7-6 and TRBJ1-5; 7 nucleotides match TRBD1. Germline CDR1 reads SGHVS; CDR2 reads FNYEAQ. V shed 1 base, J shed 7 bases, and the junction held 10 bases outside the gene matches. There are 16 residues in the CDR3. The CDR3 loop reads CASSLGRGGELQPQHF. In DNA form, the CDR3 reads TGTGCCAGCAGCTTAGGGAGAGGGGGCGAGTTACAGCCCCAGCATTTT.

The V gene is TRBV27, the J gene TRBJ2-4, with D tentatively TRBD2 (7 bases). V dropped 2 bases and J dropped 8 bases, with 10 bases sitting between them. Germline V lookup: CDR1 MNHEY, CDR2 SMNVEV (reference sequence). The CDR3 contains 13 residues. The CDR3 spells CASSLREGDIQYF. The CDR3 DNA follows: TGTGCCAGCAGTTTAAGGGAGGGGGACATTCAGTACTTC.

The CDR3 loop reads CASSGETGGYREQFF. For the CDR3, the DNA is TGTGCCAGCAGTGGCGAGACAGGGGGCTATCGGGAGCAGTTCTTC. V is TRBV27 and J is TRBJ2-1; TRBD1 aligns across 10 bases. The CDR3 is 15 residues long. Germline CDR1 is MNHEY and CDR2 is SMNVEV (reference sequence). The V segment lost 5 bases and the J segment 10 bases; nucleotides outside the gene matches: 11.

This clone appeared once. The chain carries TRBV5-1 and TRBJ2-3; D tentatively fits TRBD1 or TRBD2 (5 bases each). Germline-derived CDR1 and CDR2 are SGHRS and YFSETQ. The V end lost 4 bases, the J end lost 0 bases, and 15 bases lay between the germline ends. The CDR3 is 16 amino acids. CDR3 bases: TGCGCCAGCAGCCCTCACTTTGGGGGTAGCACAGATACGCAGTATTTT. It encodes CASSPHFGGSTDTQYF.

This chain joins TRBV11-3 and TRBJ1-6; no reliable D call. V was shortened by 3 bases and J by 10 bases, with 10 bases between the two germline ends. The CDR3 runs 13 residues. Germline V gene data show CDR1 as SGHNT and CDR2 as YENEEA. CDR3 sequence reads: CASSLGGNSPLHF. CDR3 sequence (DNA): TGTGCCAGCAGCTTGGGCGGGAACTCACCCCTCCACTTT.

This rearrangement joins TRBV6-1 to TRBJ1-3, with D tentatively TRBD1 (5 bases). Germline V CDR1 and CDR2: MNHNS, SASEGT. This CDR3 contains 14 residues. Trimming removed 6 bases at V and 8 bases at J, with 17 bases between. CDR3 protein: CASSTLRLGHTIYF. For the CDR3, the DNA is TGTGCCAGCAGCACTCTACGACTGGGACACACCATATATTTT.

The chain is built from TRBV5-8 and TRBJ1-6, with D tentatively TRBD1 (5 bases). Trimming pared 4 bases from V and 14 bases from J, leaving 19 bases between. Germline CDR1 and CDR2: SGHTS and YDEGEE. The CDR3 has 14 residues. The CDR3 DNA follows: TGTGCCAGCAGCGGGGGACTGGAAGTTCAGGCCCTCCACTTT. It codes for CASSGGLEVQALHF.

CDR3 bases: TGTGCCAGTAGCATCTCCGCCCCGGGGACCCCGGATTCACCCCTCCACTTT. Protein sequence: CASSISAPGTPDSPLHF. This rearrangement joins TRBV19 to TRBJ1-6; D may be TRBD1 (5 bases). Per germline, CDR1 LNHDA and CDR2 SQIVND (reference sequence). Trimming removed 6 bases at V and 8 bases at J, with 23 bases between. This CDR3 comprises 17 residues.